A single sample gave rise to the 12 T cell receptor beta chains below, sequenced in a study of blood T cell repertoires in COVID-19. The data were produced by immunoSEQ multiplex PCR, yet TCRdb's version contains in-frame clones alone and is incomplete. The sample shows under 300,000 clones, 75% to 90% of them seen only once. Sequencing was done on a sample of peripheral blood. All receptors come from a woman aged 25 to 39 with active or convalescent COVID-19.

This clone appeared a single time. This chain connects TRBV6-4 to TRBJ1-2, with 7 bases aligning to TRBD1. V lost 7 bases and J lost 5; bases outside the gene matches: 13. The CDR3 contains 15 residues. Germline CDR1 and CDR2: MRHNA and SNTAGT. The CDR3 region has the DNA TGTGCCAGCAAAAGCTATAAGACAGGGCCGTATGGCTACACCTTC. Translating gives CASKSYKTGPYGYTF.

The rearrangement links TRBV30 to TRBJ1-2, with a weak D call TRBD1 (6 bases). The CDR3 contains 14 residues. Per germline, CDR1 GTSNPN and CDR2 SVGIG (reference sequence). Between the trimmed V and J ends, which lost 5 bases and 6 bases, there was a span of 19 bases. The CDR3: CAWYNRVSNNGYTF. CDR3 DNA sequence: TGTGCCTGGTATAACAGGGTTTCTAATAATGGCTACACCTTC.

The chain is built from TRBV6-1 and TRBJ1-2; 9 nucleotides line up with TRBD1. The CDR3 loop spans 15 amino acids. Trimming at V came to 0 bases and at J to 2 bases, leaving 1 base not matched to a gene. Germline CDR1 reads MNHNS; CDR2 reads SASEGT. The CDR3 sequence is CASSEAGQGNYGYTF. The CDR3 DNA reads as TGTGCCAGCAGTGAAGCGGGACAGGGAAACTATGGCTACACCTTC.

The chain carries TRBV24-1 and TRBJ2-7; D is ambiguous. The CDR3 consists of 12 residues. Germline assignment: CDR1 KGHDR and CDR2 SFDVKD. Trimming pared 6 bases from V and 0 bases from J, leaving 5 bases between. The CDR3: CATSTDSYEQYF. The CDR3 DNA is TGTGCCACCAGTACAGACTCCTACGAGCAGTACTTC.

The rearrangement uses TRBV28 and TRBJ2-5; 10 nucleotides agree with TRBD2. This CDR3 is built from 16 residues. The V segment lost 5 bases and the J segment 2 bases; nucleotides outside the gene matches: 8. In germline, CDR1 is MDHEN, CDR2 SYDVKM. The CDR3 nucleotides read TGTGCCAGCAGTGGGTTACTAGCGGGGACACAAGAGACCCAGTACTTC. Translated, it gives CASSGLLAGTQETQYF. The full variable domain, rest sourced from reference TRBV28 and TRBJ2-5, is DVKVTQSSRYLVKRTGEKVFLECVQDMDHENMFWYRQDPGLGLRLIYFSYDVKMKEKGDIPEGYSVSREKKERFSLILESASTNQTSMYLCASSGLLAGTQETQYFGPGTRLLVL.

V gene TRBV19 combines with J gene TRBJ1-2; 9 nucleotides agree with TRBD1. Germline CDR1 reads LNHDA; CDR2 reads SQIVND (reference sequence). V shed 6 bases, J shed 6 bases, and the junction held 8 bases outside the gene matches. This CDR3 is built from 14 residues. CDR3 region: CASSPWDRENGYTF. CDR3 nucleotide sequence: TGTGCCAGTAGCCCCTGGGACAGGGAAAATGGCTACACCTTC.

The rearrangement joins TRBV6-6 to TRBJ1-2, with D perhaps matching TRBD1 (6 bases). Germline V gene data show CDR1 as MNHNY and CDR2 as SVGAGI (reference sequence). This CDR3 is 12 amino acids long. Trimming removed 6 bases from V and 6 bases from J, with 11 bases in between. CDR3 residues: CASRQGNHGYTF. As DNA, the CDR3 is TGTGCCAGCAGACAGGGAAATCATGGCTACACCTTC.

This clone was detected only once. The J gene is TRBJ1-6, the V gene TRBV19; TRBD1 agrees at 8 bases. The CDR3 is made up of 14 amino acids. The germline V gene has CDR1 LNHDA and CDR2 SQIVND (reference sequence). V lost 4 bases to trimming and J lost 7 bases; unmatched junction nucleotides: 3. CDR3 sequence: CASSNGQGNSPLHF. For the CDR3, the DNA is TGTGCCAGTAGTAACGGACAGGGAAATTCACCCCTCCACTTT.

The gene calls are TRBV9 and TRBJ2-3, with D uncertain. V was shortened by 2 bases and J by 6 bases, with 4 bases between the two germline ends. Germline values: CDR1 SGDLS, CDR2 YYNGEE. The CDR3 is made up of 11 amino acids. The CDR3 region has the DNA TGTGCCAGCAGCGTCGGGGATACGCAGTATTTT. Protein sequence: CASSVGDTQYF. Full variable domain (remainder filled in from reference TRBV9 and TRBJ2-3): DSGVTQTPKHLITATGQRVTLRCSPRSGDLSVYWYQQSLDQGLQFLIQYYNGEERAKGNILERFSAQQFPDLHSELNLSSLELGDSALYFCASSVGDTQYFGPGTRLTVL.

This chain links TRBV2 with TRBJ1-4; the match to TRBD1 covers 7 bases. The germline CDR1 and CDR2 sequences are SNHLY and FYNNEI. With 1 base clipped from V and 8 bases from J, the junction kept 4 bases outside the gene matches. The CDR3 is 14 amino acids. The CDR3 sequence: CASSEGQGREKLFF. For the CDR3, the DNA is TGTGCCAGCAGTGAAGGACAGGGCCGAGAAAAACTGTTTTTT.

This chain links TRBV18 with TRBJ1-4; TRBD1 agrees at 7 bases. CDR3 length: 16 amino acids. J lost 10 bases, V lost 3 bases, and 14 bases had no gene match. The germline V gene has CDR1 KGHSH and CDR2 LQKENI. The CDR3 loop reads CASSPAGQETVGKLFF. In DNA form, the CDR3 reads TGTGCCAGCTCACCGGCAGGACAGGAGACGGTGGGAAAACTGTTTTTT. Drawing the rest from reference TRBV18 and TRBJ1-4, the complete variable domain is NAGVMQNPRHLVRRRGQEARLRCSPMKGHSHVYWYRQLPEEGLKFMVYLQKENIIDESGMPKERFSAEFPKEGPSILRIQQVVRGDSAAYFCASSPAGQETVGKLFFGSGTQLSVL.

The rearrangement uses TRBV7-8 and TRBJ2-1; 7 bases map to TRBD1. The CDR3 is 15 amino acids. The J segment lost 5 bases and the V segment lost 3 bases, leaving 7 bases of the junction unmatched. The germline gives CDR1 SGHVS, CDR2 FQNEAQ. The CDR3 protein is CASSFRQGVNNEQFF. As DNA, the CDR3 is TGTGCCAGCAGCTTTAGGCAGGGGGTTAACAATGAGCAGTTCTTC.